This T cell receptor beta chain comes out of a study of read filtering for tumor transcriptome and immune sequencing. Study background: Mean patient age was 65.9 years, range about 45 to 85; around 17 male, around 15 female.

This library used around 400 ng RNA and molecular barcoded adaptors spanning alpha/delta and beta/gamma chains. TCRdb re-derived calls from the reads in MiXCR, one entry per CDR3 protein. The sample comprises 60,000 to 80,000 distinct CDR3 sequences, 14% of which are singletons, and roughly 45% rests with the top ten. V lost 2 bases, J lost 3 bases, and 7 bases lay in between. CDR1 and CDR2 from the germline V gene are KGHDR and SFDVKD. The CDR3 extends over 14 amino acids. The sequenced sample consisted of a population of CD138-negative cells sorted from bone marrow. The origin of this receptor is a donor older than 35 with multiple myeloma. The rearrangement joins TRBV24-1 to TRBJ1-5; D remains unclear. This chain's CDR3 is CATSDSGYNQPQHF. The CDR3 DNA sequence: TGTGCCACCAGTGATTCGGGATACAATCAGCCCCAGCATTTT.